The TCR beta chain described here comes from a study of cytomegalovirus exposure and HLA in healthy donors. The PCR had 60 Vbeta and 13 Jbeta primers. In the original processing: A later analysis tallied 65 million to 85 million unique TCR beta chains, 9 million to 12 million of them shared. Clones were read by immunoSEQ multiplex PCR, and TCRdb kept only the in-frame ones, dropping some. The V and J calls and the clone size are those of that table, but D and trimming were determined from the DNA. The sample lists around 160,000 clones; approximately 80% were seen once. Regarding this clone: The target antigen is unknown.

The CDR3 length is 15 residues. With 0 bases clipped from V and 10 bases from J, the junction kept 4 bases outside the gene matches. CDR1 and CDR2 (germline): LGHNA, YNFKEQ. Study conclusions and caveats: Immune exposure data for these donors was limited to CMV serostatus. Among TCR beta chains, those listed as cytomegalovirus-associated numbered 164.

This rearrangement joins TRBV4-2 to TRBJ2-1, with TRBD2 identical over 12 bases. The source is a male donor in good health and CMV-seronegative. Input material: PBMCs. CDR3 nucleotides: TGTGCCAGCAGCCAAGAGCTAGCGGGGGGGGTAGAGCAGTTCTTC. This encodes CASSQELAGGVEQFF.